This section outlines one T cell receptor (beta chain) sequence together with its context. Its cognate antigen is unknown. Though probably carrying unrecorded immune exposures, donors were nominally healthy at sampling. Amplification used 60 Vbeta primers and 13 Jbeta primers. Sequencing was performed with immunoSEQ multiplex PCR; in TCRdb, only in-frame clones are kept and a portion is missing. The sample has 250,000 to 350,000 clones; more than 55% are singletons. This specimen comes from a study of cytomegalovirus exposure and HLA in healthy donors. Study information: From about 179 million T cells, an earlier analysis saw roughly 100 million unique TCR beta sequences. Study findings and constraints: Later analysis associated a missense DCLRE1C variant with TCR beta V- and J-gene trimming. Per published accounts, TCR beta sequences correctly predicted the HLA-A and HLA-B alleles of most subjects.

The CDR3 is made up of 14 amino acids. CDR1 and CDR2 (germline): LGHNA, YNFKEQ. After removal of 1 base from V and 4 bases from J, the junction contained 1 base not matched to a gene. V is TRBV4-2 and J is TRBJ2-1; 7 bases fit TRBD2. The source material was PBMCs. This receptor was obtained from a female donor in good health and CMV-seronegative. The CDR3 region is CASSQGEGYNEQFF. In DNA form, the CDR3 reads TGTGCCAGCAGCCAAGGGGAGGGGTACAATGAGCAGTTCTTC.